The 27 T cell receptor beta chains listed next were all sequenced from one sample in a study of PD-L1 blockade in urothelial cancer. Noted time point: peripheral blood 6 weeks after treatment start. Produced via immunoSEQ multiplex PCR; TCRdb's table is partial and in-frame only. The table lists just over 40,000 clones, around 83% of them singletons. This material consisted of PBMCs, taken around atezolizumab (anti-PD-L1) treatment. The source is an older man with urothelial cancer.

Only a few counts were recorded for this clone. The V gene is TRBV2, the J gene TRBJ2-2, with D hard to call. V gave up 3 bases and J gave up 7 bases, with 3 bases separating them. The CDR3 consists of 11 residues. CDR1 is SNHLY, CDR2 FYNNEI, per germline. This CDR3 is CASSDLGELFF. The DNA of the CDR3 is TGTGCCAGCAGTGATCTCGGGGAGCTGTTTTTT. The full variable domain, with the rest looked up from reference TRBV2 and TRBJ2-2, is EPEVTQTPSHQVTQMGQEVILRCVPISNHLYFYWYRQILGQKVEFLVSFYNNEISEKSEIFDDQFSVERPDGSNFTLKIRSTKLEDSAMYFCASSDLGELFFGEGSRLTVL.

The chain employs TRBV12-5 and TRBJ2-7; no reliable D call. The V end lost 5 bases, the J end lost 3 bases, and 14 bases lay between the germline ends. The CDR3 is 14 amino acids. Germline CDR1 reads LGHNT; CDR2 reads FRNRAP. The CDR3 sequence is CASGPMLGSYEQYF. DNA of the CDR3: TGTGCTAGTGGTCCTATGTTGGGCAGCTACGAGCAGTACTTC.

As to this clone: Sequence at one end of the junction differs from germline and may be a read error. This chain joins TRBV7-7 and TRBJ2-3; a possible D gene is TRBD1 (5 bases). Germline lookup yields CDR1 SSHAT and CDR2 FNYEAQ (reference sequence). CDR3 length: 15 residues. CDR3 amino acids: CASSLGAGPTDTQYF. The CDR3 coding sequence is TGTGCTAGCAGCTTAGGCGCAGGGCCCACAGATACGCAGTATTTT.

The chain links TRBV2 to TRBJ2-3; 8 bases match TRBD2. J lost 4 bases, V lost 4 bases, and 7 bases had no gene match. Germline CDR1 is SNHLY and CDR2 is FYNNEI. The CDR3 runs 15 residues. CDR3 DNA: TGTGCCAGCAGTGTCGATAGCGGGATCGCAGATACGCAGTATTTT. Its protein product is CASSVDSGIADTQYF.

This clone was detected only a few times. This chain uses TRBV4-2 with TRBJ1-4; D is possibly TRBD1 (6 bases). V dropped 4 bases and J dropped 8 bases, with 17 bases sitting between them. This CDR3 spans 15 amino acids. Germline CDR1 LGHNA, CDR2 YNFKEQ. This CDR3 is CASSPLEGGDEKLFF. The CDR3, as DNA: TGTGCCAGCAGCCCCCTCGAGGGGGGGGACGAAAAACTGTTTTTT.

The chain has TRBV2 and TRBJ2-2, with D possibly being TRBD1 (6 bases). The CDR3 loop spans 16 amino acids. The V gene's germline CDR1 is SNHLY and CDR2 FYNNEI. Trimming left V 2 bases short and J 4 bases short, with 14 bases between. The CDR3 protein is CASSELQGLRTGELFF. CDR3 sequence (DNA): TGTGCCAGCAGTGAACTCCAGGGGTTGCGCACCGGGGAGCTGTTTTTT.

CDR3 coding DNA: TGTGCCAGCAGTCCCCGACAGGGAACCCATGGCTACACCTTC. It codes for CASSPRQGTHGYTF. The genes are TRBV6-1 and TRBJ1-2; 7 bases agree with TRBD1. The CDR3 spans 14 residues. The V gene's germline CDR1 is MNHNS and CDR2 SASEGT. The V and J ends lost 5 bases and 6 bases, in that order; junction bases with no gene match: 9.

This CDR3 reads CASSGGLRNTDTQYF. Written as DNA, the CDR3 is TGCGCCAGCAGCGGGGGACTACGCAACACAGATACGCAGTATTTT. The chain carries TRBV5-1 and TRBJ2-3; TRBD2 aligns across 7 bases. The V segment lost 4 bases and the J segment 2 bases; nucleotides outside the gene matches: 7. The CDR3 spans 15 residues. Germline V gene lookup returns CDR1 SGHRS and CDR2 YFSETQ.

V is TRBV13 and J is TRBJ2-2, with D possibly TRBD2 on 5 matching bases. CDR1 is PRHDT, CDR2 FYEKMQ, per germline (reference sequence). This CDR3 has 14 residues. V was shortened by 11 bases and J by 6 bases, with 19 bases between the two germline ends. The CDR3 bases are TGTGCCTCAAAAGAGGGCGAAGAGGCCGGGGAGCTGTTTTTT. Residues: CASKEGEEAGELFF.

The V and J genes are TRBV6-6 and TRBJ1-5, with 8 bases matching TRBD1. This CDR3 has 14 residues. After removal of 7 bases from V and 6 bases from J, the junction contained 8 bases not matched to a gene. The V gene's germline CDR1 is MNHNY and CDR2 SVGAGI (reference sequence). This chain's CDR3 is CASNGGQGSQPQHF. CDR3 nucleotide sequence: TGTGCCAGCAACGGAGGACAGGGCAGTCAGCCCCAGCATTTT.

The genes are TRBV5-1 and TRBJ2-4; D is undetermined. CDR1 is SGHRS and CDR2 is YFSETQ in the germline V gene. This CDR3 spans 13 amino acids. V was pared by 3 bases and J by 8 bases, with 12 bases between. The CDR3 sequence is CASSYDTADIQYF. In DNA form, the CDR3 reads TGCGCCAGCAGCTATGACACGGCAGACATTCAGTACTTC.

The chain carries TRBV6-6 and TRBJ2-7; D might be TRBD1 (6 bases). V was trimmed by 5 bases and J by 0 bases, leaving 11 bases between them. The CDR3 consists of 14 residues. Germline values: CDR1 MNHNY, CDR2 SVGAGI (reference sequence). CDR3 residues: CASSTTGFSYEQYF. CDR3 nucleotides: TGTGCCAGCAGTACGACAGGATTCTCCTACGAGCAGTACTTC.

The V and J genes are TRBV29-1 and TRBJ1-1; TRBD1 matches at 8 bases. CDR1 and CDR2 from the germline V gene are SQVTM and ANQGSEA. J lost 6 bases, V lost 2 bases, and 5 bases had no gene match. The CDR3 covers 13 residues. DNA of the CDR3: TGCAGCGTTGAACAGGGGGCGTCCGCTGAAGCTTTCTTT. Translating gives CSVEQGASAEAFF.

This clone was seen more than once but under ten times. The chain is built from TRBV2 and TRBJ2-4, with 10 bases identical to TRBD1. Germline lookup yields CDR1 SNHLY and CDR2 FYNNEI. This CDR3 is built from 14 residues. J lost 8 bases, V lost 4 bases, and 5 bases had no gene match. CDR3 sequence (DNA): TGTGCCAGCAGTGGGTGGACAGGGGGGCACATTCAGTACTTC. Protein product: CASSGWTGGHIQYF.

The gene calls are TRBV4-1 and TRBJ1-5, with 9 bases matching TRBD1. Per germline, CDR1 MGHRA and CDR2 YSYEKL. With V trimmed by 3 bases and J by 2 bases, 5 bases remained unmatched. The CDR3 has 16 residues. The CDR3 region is CASSQGQGSGNQPQHF. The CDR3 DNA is TGCGCCAGCAGCCAGGGACAGGGTAGTGGCAATCAGCCCCAGCATTTT.

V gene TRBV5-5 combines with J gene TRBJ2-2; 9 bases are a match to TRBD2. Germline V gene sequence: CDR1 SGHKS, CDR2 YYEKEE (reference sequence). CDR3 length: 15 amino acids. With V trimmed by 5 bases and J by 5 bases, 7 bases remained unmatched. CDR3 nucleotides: TGTGCCAGCAGATTAGCGGGAGCGGGTACCGGGGAGCTGTTTTTT. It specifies CASRLAGAGTGELFF. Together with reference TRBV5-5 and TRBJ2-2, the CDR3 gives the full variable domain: DAGVTQSPTHLIKTRGQQVTLRCSPISGHKSVSWYQQVLGQGPQFIFQYYEKEERGRGNFPDRFSARQFPNYSSELNVNALLLGDSALYLCASRLAGAGTGELFFGEGSRLTVL.

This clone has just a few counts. The CDR3 nucleotides are TGTGCCAGCAGCTTAGGTTCCGGCGCTAGCGGGAGCTACGAGCAGTACTTC. This sequence encodes CASSLGSGASGSYEQYF. V and J are TRBV7-9 and TRBJ2-7; TRBD2 matches at 10 bases. V lost 1 base and J lost 3; bases outside the gene matches: 9. There are 17 residues in the CDR3. Germline CDR1 and CDR2: SEHNR and FQNEAQ (reference sequence).

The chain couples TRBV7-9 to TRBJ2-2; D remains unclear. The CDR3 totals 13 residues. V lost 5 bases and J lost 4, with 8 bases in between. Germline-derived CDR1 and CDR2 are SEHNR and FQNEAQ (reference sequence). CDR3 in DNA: TGTGCCAGCAGCCCCCTTTCCACCGGGGAGCTGTTTTTT. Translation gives CASSPLSTGELFF.

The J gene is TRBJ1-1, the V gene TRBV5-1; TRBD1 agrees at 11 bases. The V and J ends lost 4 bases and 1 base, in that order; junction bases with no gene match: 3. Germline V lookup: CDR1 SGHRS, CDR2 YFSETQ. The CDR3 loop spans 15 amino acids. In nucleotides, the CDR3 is TGCGCCAGCAGCCTAGGACAGGGGGCGAACACTGAAGCTTTCTTT. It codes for CASSLGQGANTEAFF.

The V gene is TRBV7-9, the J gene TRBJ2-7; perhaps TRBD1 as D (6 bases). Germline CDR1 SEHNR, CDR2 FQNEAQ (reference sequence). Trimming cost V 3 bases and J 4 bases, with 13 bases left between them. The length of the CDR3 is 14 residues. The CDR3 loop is CASSFGGLRYEQYF. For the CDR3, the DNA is TGTGCCAGCAGCTTTGGGGGCTTAAGGTACGAGCAGTACTTC.

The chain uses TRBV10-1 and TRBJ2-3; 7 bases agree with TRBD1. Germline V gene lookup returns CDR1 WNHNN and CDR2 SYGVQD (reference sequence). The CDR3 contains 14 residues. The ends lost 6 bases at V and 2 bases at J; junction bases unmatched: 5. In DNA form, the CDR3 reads TGCGCCAGCAGCCGGGACAGCTACACAGATACGCAGTATTTT. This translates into CASSRDSYTDTQYF.

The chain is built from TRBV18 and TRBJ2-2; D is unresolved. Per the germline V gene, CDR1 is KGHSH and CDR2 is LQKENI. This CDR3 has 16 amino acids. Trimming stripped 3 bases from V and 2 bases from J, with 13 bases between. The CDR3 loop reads CASSPSQSQNTGELFF. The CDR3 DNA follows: TGTGCCAGCTCACCTAGCCAGTCCCAAAACACCGGGGAGCTGTTTTTT. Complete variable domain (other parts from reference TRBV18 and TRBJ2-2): NAGVMQNPRHLVRRRGQEARLRCSPMKGHSHVYWYRQLPEEGLKFMVYLQKENIIDESGMPKERFSAEFPKEGPSILRIQQVVRGDSAAYFCASSPSQSQNTGELFFGEGSRLTVL.

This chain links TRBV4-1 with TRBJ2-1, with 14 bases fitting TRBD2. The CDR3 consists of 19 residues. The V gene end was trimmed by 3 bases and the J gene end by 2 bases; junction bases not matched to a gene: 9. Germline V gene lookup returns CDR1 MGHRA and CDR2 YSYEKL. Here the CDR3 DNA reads TGCGCCAGCAGCCAGCAAATTCCGGGACTAGCGGGGGCCTACAATGAGCAGTTCTTC. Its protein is CASSQQIPGLAGAYNEQFF.

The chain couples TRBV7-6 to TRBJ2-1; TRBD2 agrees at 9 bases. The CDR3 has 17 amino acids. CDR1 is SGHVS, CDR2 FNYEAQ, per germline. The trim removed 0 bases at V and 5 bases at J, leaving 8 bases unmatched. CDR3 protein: CASSLARGTSGHNEQFF. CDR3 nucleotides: TGTGCCAGCAGCTTAGCGCGGGGAACTAGCGGGCACAATGAGCAGTTCTTC.

CDR3 amino acids: CASSEWGGREETQYF. DNA of the CDR3: TGTGCCAGCAGTGAATGGGGAGGGCGTGAGGAGACCCAGTACTTC. The chain is built from TRBV2 and TRBJ2-5; TRBD2 aligns across 7 bases. From germline, CDR1 is SNHLY and CDR2 FYNNEI. The CDR3 totals 15 residues. After removal of 2 bases from V and 5 bases from J, the junction contained 8 bases not matched to a gene. The variable domain in full, with the rest retrieved from reference TRBV2 and TRBJ2-5, is EPEVTQTPSHQVTQMGQEVILRCVPISNHLYFYWYRQILGQKVEFLVSFYNNEISEKSEIFDDQFSVERPDGSNFTLKIRSTKLEDSAMYFCASSEWGGREETQYFGPGTRLLVL.

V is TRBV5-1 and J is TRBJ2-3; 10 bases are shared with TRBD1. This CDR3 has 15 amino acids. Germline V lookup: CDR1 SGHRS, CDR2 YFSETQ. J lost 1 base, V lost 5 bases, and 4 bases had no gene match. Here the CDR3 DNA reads TGCGCCAGCAGAACCGGGACAGGGGGCACAGATACGCAGTATTTT. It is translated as CASRTGTGGTDTQYF.

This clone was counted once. The CDR3 region is CASSLQGWSQPQHF. CDR3 sequence (DNA): TGTGCCAGCTCACTACAGGGATGGAGTCAGCCCCAGCATTTT. The chain employs TRBV18 and TRBJ1-5; tentative D call: TRBD1 (6 bases). This CDR3 is 14 amino acids long. Trimming removed 4 bases at V and 6 bases at J, with 13 bases between. Germline CDR1 KGHSH, CDR2 LQKENI.